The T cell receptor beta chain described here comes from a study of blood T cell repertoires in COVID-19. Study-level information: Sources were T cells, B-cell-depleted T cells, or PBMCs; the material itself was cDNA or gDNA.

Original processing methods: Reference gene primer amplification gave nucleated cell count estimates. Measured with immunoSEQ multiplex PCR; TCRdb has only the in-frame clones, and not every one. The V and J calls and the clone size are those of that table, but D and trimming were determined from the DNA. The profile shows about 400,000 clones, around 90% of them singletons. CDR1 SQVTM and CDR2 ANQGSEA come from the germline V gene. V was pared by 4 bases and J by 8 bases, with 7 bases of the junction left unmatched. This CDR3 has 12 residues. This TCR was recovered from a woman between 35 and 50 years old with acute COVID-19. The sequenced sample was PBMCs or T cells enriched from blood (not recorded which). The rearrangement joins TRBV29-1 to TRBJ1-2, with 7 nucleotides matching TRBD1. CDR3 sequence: CSVVTGIRGYTF. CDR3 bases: TGCAGCGTTGTGACAGGGATACGAGGCTACACCTTC.